The clone carrying this TCR beta chain was recorded at least ten times. Its antigen is unknown. The data are from a study of blood T cells in healthy people across ages. General study points: Diversity figures derived from one million T cells were judged to underestimate the true value. It was not known whether donors were CMV positive (a possible confounder of expanded clonotype changes). Diversity was higher, and naive CD4+ cells more numerous, in long-lived donors than in aged donors.

The CDR3 is 15 residues long. The V end lost 5 bases, the J end lost 1 base, and 12 bases lay between the germline ends. Primers used in a second PCR of roughly 7 to 12 cycles were a sample-barcoded 5' primer and a J-beta primer mix. Each of the cDNA molecules was tagged by a template-switch adaptor with 12 random nucleotides. Each CDR3 protein is one row after TCRdb ran MiXCR on the 5' RACE reads. This sample yields just under 900,000 distinct CDR3 sequences, of which around 30% are seen a single time; roughly 17% belongs to the top ten. Material for sequencing was blood. This receptor was identified in a woman aged 80 or over in good health. The gene calls are TRBV12-3 or TRBV12-4 and TRBJ2-1, with D possibly matching TRBD1 (6 bases). The CDR3 nucleotides are TGTGCCAGCAGTCCCCCCAGGGGATCCTACAATGAGCAGTTCTTC. Its protein product is CASSPPRGSYNEQFF.